Listed below are T cell receptor beta chains from one sample, sequenced in a study of graft-versus-host responses after intestinal transplantation. Method: immunoSEQ multiplex PCR; TCRdb's copy keeps in-frame clones and lacks some. The table lists 8,000 or so clones, approximately 90% of them singletons. The source material was PBMCs, sampled approximately 30 days after intestinal transplant. These receptors were taken from a human patient who received an intestinal transplant, so some T cells may come from the graft donor. Both conserved end residues are part of each CDR3. The D gene is left open where the match is weak. Size is omitted from some rows. Given values are once, few, many or a class for expanded clones.

abundance | j_gene | d_gene | v_gene | CDR3aa | CDR3nt
once | TRBJ1-6 | - | TRBV27 | CASSTIRDPNSPLHF | TGTGCCAGCAGCACGATTCGGGACCCTAATTCACCCCTCCACTTT
- | TRBJ2-5 | TRBD2 | TRBV5-6 | CASSLGGGQETQYF | TGTGCCAGCAGCTTGGGCGGGGGGCAAGAGACCCAGTACTTC
- | TRBJ1-6 | - | TRBV25-1 | CASSEFTGYYNSPLHF | TGTGCCAGCAGTGAATTTACGGGTTACTATAATTCACCCCTCCACTTT
- | TRBJ2-4 | - | TRBV9 | CASSVGLQGGDIQYF | TGTGCCAGCAGCGTAGGTCTGCAGGGCGGGGACATTCAGTACTTC
- | TRBJ1-1 | - | TRBV4-1 | CASSLWLAGVKGLNTEAFF | TGCGCCAGCAGCCTCTGGCTCGCCGGGGTGAAGGGCCTGAACACTGAAGCTTTCTTT
few | TRBJ2-5 | TRBD1 | TRBV23-1 | CASSHTQGAQETQYF | TGCGCCAGCAGTCATACACAGGGGGCACAAGAGACCCAGTACTTC
once | TRBJ2-7 | TRBD1 | TRBV7-2 | CASSLVLGQVFSYEQYF | TGTGCCAGCAGCTTAGTTTTGGGACAGGTCTTCTCCTACGAGCAGTACTTC
- | TRBJ2-5 | TRBD2 | TRBV4-2 | CASSQAGGPETQYF | TGTGCCAGCAGCCAAGCGGGGGGGCCAGAGACCCAGTACTTC
- | TRBJ2-1 | TRBD1 | TRBV7-9 | CASSTGQGRDEQFF | TGTGCCAGCAGCACGGGACAGGGGAGGGATGAGCAGTTCTTC
once | TRBJ2-1 | - | TRBV9 | CASSRGHNEQFF | TGTGCCAGCTCCCGGGGCCACAATGAGCAGTTCTTC
- | TRBJ2-1 | - | TRBV7-9 | CASSFGWDEQFF | TGTGCCAGCAGCTTCGGCTGGGATGAGCAGTTCTTC
- | TRBJ2-7 | - | TRBV11-2 | CASTADEQYF | TGTGCCAGCACAGCGGACGAGCAGTACTTC
- | TRBJ2-1 | - | TRBV9 | CASSVERSSYNEQFF | TGTGCCAGCAGCGTAGAAAGGTCGTCCTACAATGAGCAGTTCTTC
- | TRBJ2-6 | - | TRBV7-9 | CASSSRRSSGANVLTF | TGTGCCAGCAGCTCCCGTCGGAGCTCTGGGGCCAACGTCCTGACTTTC
- | TRBJ1-4 | - | TRBV4-1 | CASSRSGWRNEKLFF | TGCGCCAGCAGCCGGTCCGGGTGGAGGAATGAAAAACTGTTTTTT
once | TRBJ1-2 | TRBD1 | TRBV6-1 | CASSVRGGYGYTF | TGTGCCAGCAGTGTCAGGGGGGGTTATGGCTACACCTTC
- | TRBJ2-7 | - | TRBV10-1 | CASSDPSSYEQYF | TGCGCCAGCAGTGACCCTAGCTCCTACGAGCAGTACTTC
- | TRBJ1-2 | - | TRBV11-3 | CASSLVGEGGYTF | TGTGCCAGCAGCTTAGTAGGTGAGGGTGGCTACACCTTC
- | TRBJ1-3 | - | TRBV4-1 | CASSQVLSGAGNTIYF | TGCGCCAGCAGCCAAGTTTTAAGTGGTGCTGGAAACACCATATATTTT
- | TRBJ2-5 | TRBD1 | TRBV5-1 | CASSFGRQGGYQETQYF | TGCGCCAGCAGCTTCGGACGACAGGGGGGGTACCAAGAGACCCAGTACTTC
- | TRBJ2-1 | - | TRBV7-3 | CASSWDPLGDEQFF | TGTGCCAGCAGTTGGGACCCCCTTGGAGATGAGCAGTTCTTC
- | TRBJ1-1 | - | TRBV19 | CASSKPGPMNTEAFF | TGTGCCAGTAGTAAGCCGGGGCCCATGAACACTGAAGCTTTCTTT
- | TRBJ1-1 | - | TRBV4-2 | CASSQDLQGGWMNTEAFF | TGTGCCAGCAGCCAAGACCTCCAGGGAGGCTGGATGAACACTGAAGCTTTCTTT
- | TRBJ2-5 | - | TRBV27 | CASSFSGADGETQYF | TGTGCCAGCAGTTTTTCGGGAGCCGATGGGGAGACCCAGTACTTC
- | TRBJ1-1 | - | TRBV30 | CAWSVTGSTEAFF | TGTGCCTGGAGTGTAACAGGGAGCACTGAAGCTTTCTTT
- | TRBJ1-4 | TRBD1 | TRBV7-8 | CASSLGSRGQGEKLFF | TGTGCCAGCAGCTTAGGGTCCAGGGGGCAAGGGGAAAAACTGTTTTTT
- | TRBJ2-1 | - | TRBV6-5 | CASSYSRPSYNEQFF | TGTGCCAGCAGTTACTCCAGGCCCTCCTACAATGAGCAGTTCTTC
- | TRBJ1-2 | - | TRBV4-1 | CASSTWRGYGYTF | TGCGCCAGCAGCACCTGGAGGGGCTATGGCTACACCTTC